This passage covers 10 T cell receptor beta chains from one sample sequenced in a study of OX40 agonist ivuxolimab in advanced cancers. Method: immunoSEQ multiplex PCR; TCRdb's copy keeps in-frame clones and lacks some. The table records some 77,000 clones, around nine tenths of them present only once. This sample comprised CD4+ or CD8+ T cells sorted from blood, obtained in a trial of the OX40 agonist ivuxolimab. These receptors were collected from an adult with an advanced solid tumor such as melanoma, head and neck, liver or kidney cancer.

The sample holds a few counts of this clone. The rearrangement joins TRBV19 to TRBJ1-1; tentative D call: TRBD1 (6 bases). V lost 7 bases and J 2 bases, leaving 14 bases between the germline ends. Germline-derived CDR1 and CDR2 are LNHDA and SQIVND (reference sequence). The length of the CDR3 is 14 residues. CDR3 DNA sequence: TGTGCCAGTATAAACGACAGGACAAACACTGAAGCTTTCTTT. It translates to CASINDRTNTEAFF.

This clone has just one count. The chain joins TRBV6-1 to TRBJ2-3, with TRBD1 identical over 7 bases. Germline CDR1 reads MNHNS; CDR2 reads SASEGT. With 6 bases clipped from V and 2 bases from J, the junction kept 5 bases outside the gene matches. The CDR3 has 14 amino acids. The CDR3: CASRRTGYTDTQYF. CDR3 coding DNA: TGTGCCAGCAGGCGGACAGGCTACACAGATACGCAGTATTTT.

The rearrangement links TRBV6-1 to TRBJ1-2; 7 nucleotides align to TRBD1. The CDR3 is 15 residues long. Germline loops: CDR1 MNHNS, CDR2 SASEGT. V lost 8 bases, J lost 2 bases, and 11 bases stayed unmatched. The CDR3 coding sequence is TGTGCCAGCTCTTTGGGACAGACTGGGAACTATGGCTACACCTTC. Residues: CASSLGQTGNYGYTF.

The V gene is TRBV4-3, the J gene TRBJ1-2; TRBD1 matches 8 bases. Unmatched junction bases numbered 3, after V lost 3 bases and J lost 3 bases. Germline CDR1 reads LGHNA; CDR2 reads YSLEER. This CDR3 comprises 14 residues. CDR3 sequence: CASSQETGDYGYTF. In DNA form, the CDR3 reads TGCGCCAGCAGCCAGGAGACAGGGGACTATGGCTACACCTTC.

The chain joins TRBV19 to TRBJ1-5; D call uncertain. The V end was cut by 5 bases, the J end by 6 bases, with 11 bases between. The CDR3 runs 13 residues. The germline V gene has CDR1 LNHDA and CDR2 SQIVND (reference sequence). The DNA for the CDR3 is TGTGCCAGTAGTCTTCCTCCGGGTCAGCCCCAGCATTTT. Translating it yields CASSLPPGQPQHF.

The chain combines TRBV5-1 with TRBJ1-1; 8 bases agree with TRBD1. Germline-derived CDR1 and CDR2 are SGHRS and YFSETQ. This CDR3 is 13 amino acids long. Trimming removed 4 bases from V and 7 bases from J; junction bases left unmatched: 6. The CDR3 DNA is TGCGCCAGCAGCGACGGGACAGGCCTTGAAGCTTTCTTT. Translation: CASSDGTGLEAFF. Supplemented by reference TRBV5-1 and TRBJ1-1, the full variable domain reads KAGVTQTPRYLIKTRGQQVTLSCSPISGHRSVSWYQQTPGQGLQFLFEYFSETQRNKGNFPGRFSGRQFSNSRSEMNVSTLELGDSALYLCASSDGTGLEAFFGQGTRLTVV.

The chain couples TRBV6-5 to TRBJ1-1; D might be TRBD1 (5 bases). Between the trimmed V and J ends, which lost 2 bases and 11 bases, there was a span of 15 bases. Per germline, CDR1 MNHEY and CDR2 SVGAGI. The CDR3 is made up of 13 amino acids. CDR3 in amino acids: CASSYRQGKLAFF. The CDR3 bases are TGTGCCAGCAGTTACCGGCAGGGAAAGTTGGCTTTCTTT.

V gene TRBV5-6 combines with J gene TRBJ2-1; maybe TRBD1 (6 bases). Germline CDR1 and CDR2: SGHDT and YYEEEE. This CDR3 region has 16 residues. Trimming removed 0 bases from V and 2 bases from J, with 12 bases in between. CDR3 sequence: CASSLVQGPPYNEQFF. In nucleotides, the CDR3 is TGTGCCAGCAGCTTGGTGCAGGGGCCGCCCTACAATGAGCAGTTCTTC.

This clone was counted once. This chain connects TRBV7-3 to TRBJ2-2, with D perhaps matching TRBD1 (5 bases). Trimming took off 5 bases at V and 7 bases at J, with 14 bases between the two ends. This CDR3 has 14 residues. CDR1 and CDR2 from the germline V gene are SGHTA and FQGTGA. Here the CDR3 reads CASSPSGQFGELFF. CDR3 nucleotides: TGTGCCAGCAGCCCATCAGGGCAGTTCGGGGAGCTGTTTTTT. The full variable domain, its missing parts supplied by reference TRBV7-3 and TRBJ2-2, is GAGVSQTPSNKVTEKGKYVELRCDPISGHTALYWYRQSLGQGPEFLIYFQGTGAADDSGLPNDRFFAVRPEGSVSTLKIQRTERGDSAVYLCASSPSGQFGELFFGEGSRLTVL.

In its sample, this clone was seen a few times. The V and J genes are TRBV4-2 and TRBJ1-3, with D possibly being TRBD1 (5 bases). Deletions cut 6 bases from V and 0 bases from J, with 12 bases between. The CDR3 is 15 amino acids. CDR1 is LGHNA, CDR2 YNFKEQ, per germline. The CDR3 spells CASSGHGSSGNTIYF. In DNA form, the CDR3 reads TGTGCCAGCAGTGGACATGGGAGCTCTGGAAACACCATATATTTT.